This TCR beta chain was recorded in a study of cytomegalovirus exposure and HLA in healthy donors. Overall study results and limits: Diagnosis of cytomegalovirus status made by the classifier reportedly showed high specificity and sensitivity.

The PCR was carried out with 60 Vbeta primers and 13 Jbeta primers. Clones were read by immunoSEQ multiplex PCR, and TCRdb kept only the in-frame ones, dropping some. The data show over 150,000 clones, under 85% seen once. This clone was counted many times. Antigen unknown. The sequence was collected from a man between 18 and 35 years old in good health and CMV-seronegative. Material for sequencing was PBMCs.

CDR3 sequence: CASSRTAFGTGELFF. CDR3 in DNA: TGTGCCAGCAGCCGGACTGCTTTTGGCACCGGGGAGCTGTTTTTT. The V gene is TRBV7-9, the J gene TRBJ2-2; D is possibly TRBD2 (5 bases). Per the germline V gene, CDR1 is SEHNR and CDR2 is FQNEAQ (reference sequence). V gave up 5 bases and J gave up 4 bases, with 14 bases separating them. This CDR3 is 15 amino acids long. The full variable domain, its missing parts supplied by reference TRBV7-9 and TRBJ2-2, is DTGVSQNPRHKITKRGQNVTFRCDPISEHNRLYWYRQTLGQGPEFLTYFQNEAQLEKSRLLSDRFSAERPKGSFSTLEIQRTEQGDSAMYLCASSRTAFGTGELFFGEGSRLTVL.